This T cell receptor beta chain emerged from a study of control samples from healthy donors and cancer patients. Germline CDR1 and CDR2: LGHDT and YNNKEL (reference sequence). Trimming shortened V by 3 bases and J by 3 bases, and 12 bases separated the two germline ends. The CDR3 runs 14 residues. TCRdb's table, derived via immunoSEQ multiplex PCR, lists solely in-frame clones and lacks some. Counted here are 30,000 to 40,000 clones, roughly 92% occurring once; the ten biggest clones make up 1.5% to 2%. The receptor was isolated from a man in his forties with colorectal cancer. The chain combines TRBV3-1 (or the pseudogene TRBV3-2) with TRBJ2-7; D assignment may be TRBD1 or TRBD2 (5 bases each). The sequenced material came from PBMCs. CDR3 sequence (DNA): TGTGCCAGCAGCCAGAGGGGAAAAAGCTACGAGCAGTACTTC. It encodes CASSQRGKSYEQYF.